Each of the 27 T cell receptor beta chains below was sequenced from the same sample in a study of T-cell memory formation after mild COVID-19. Via MiXCR, TCRdb re-called the 5' RACE reads, giving one row per CDR3 protein. The table lists fewer than 150,000 distinct CDR3 sequences, roughly 6% of them singletons. Sequencing was done on a sample of PBMCs or a T cell subset sorted from them (not recorded which). The receptor source for this set is an adult woman who had mild COVID-19 (a few samples of this study predate the infection). Cell type and time point are not known.

This clonotype showed up many times. The rearrangement uses TRBV5-1 and TRBJ2-1; TRBD2 matches 14 bases. The length of the CDR3 is 17 residues. The V gene's germline CDR1 is SGHRS and CDR2 YFSETQ. V lost 4 bases, J lost 4 bases, and 7 bases stayed unmatched. The CDR3 loop is CASSMGLAGAQYNEQFF. CDR3 sequence (DNA): TGCGCCAGCAGCATGGGACTAGCGGGGGCTCAATACAATGAGCAGTTCTTC.

At least ten counts were recorded for this clonotype. The V call is TRBV27, the J call TRBJ2-5; TRBD1 might be the D (8 bases). Trimming removed 6 bases at V and 5 bases at J, with 22 bases between. Germline lookup yields CDR1 MNHEY and CDR2 SMNVEV (reference sequence). The CDR3 loop spans 16 amino acids. CDR3 protein: CASSQGAGEGWETQYF. The CDR3 coding sequence is TGTGCCAGCAGCCAGGGGGCGGGAGAGGGGTGGGAGACCCAGTACTTC.

This clonotype was recorded a few times. The rearrangement uses TRBV12-3 or TRBV12-4 and TRBJ1-2; D unclear. V was cut by 5 bases and J by 5 bases, with 12 bases left in between. The CDR3 extends over 13 amino acids. CDR3 nucleotides: TGTGCCAGCAGTCCCGAGCGGACTTATGGCTACACCTTC. It codes for CASSPERTYGYTF.

This chain links TRBV9 with TRBJ2-3; 11 bases map to TRBD2. In germline, CDR1 is SGDLS, CDR2 YYNGEE. The V and J ends lost 0 bases and 3 bases, in that order; junction bases with no gene match: 15. The CDR3 spans 20 residues. For the CDR3, the DNA is TGTGCCAGCAGCGTAGGGAAGATTAGCGGGGGGGCCCACGGAACAGATACGCAGTATTTT. Protein sequence: CASSVGKISGGAHGTDTQYF.

The chain recombines TRBV6-5 with TRBJ2-6, with 7 nucleotides matching TRBD2. In germline, CDR1 is MNHEY, CDR2 SVGAGI. Trimming at V came to 6 bases and at J to 2 bases, leaving 4 bases not matched to a gene. The CDR3 has 15 amino acids. The CDR3 region is CASRGGVAGANVLTF. The CDR3 nucleotides read TGTGCCAGCAGGGGAGGGGTCGCTGGGGCCAACGTCCTGACTTTC.

This clonotype was counted a few times. V usage is TRBV6-2 or TRBV6-3 and J usage is TRBJ1-2; D remains unclear. Germline CDR1 is MNHEY and CDR2 is SVGEGT. This CDR3 contains 14 residues. V was trimmed by 7 bases and J by 0 bases, leaving 12 bases between them. The CDR3 is CASTEPRTNYGYTF. The CDR3, as DNA: TGTGCCAGCACCGAACCCAGGACTAACTATGGCTACACCTTC.

The chain carries TRBV11-3 and TRBJ1-2; D gene ambiguous. Germline CDR1 reads SGHNT; CDR2 reads YENEEA. The CDR3 totals 14 residues. Trimming removed 5 bases from V and 0 bases from J, with 10 bases in between. The CDR3 protein is CASSRHQANYGYTF. The CDR3 nucleotides are TGTGCCAGCAGCCGACACCAAGCTAACTATGGCTACACCTTC.

This clonotype showed up many times. The chain uses TRBV5-1 and TRBJ1-1; D call uncertain. The CDR3 has 14 amino acids. Germline assignment: CDR1 SGHRS and CDR2 YFSETQ. V dropped 3 bases and J dropped 4 bases, with 13 bases sitting between them. The CDR3 reads CASSYRGPGTEAFF. For the CDR3, the DNA is TGCGCCAGCAGCTACCGTGGACCAGGCACTGAAGCTTTCTTT. Together with reference TRBV5-1 and TRBJ1-1, the CDR3 gives the full variable domain: KAGVTQTPRYLIKTRGQQVTLSCSPISGHRSVSWYQQTPGQGLQFLFEYFSETQRNKGNFPGRFSGRQFSNSRSEMNVSTLELGDSALYLCASSYRGPGTEAFFGQGTRLTVV.

The sample holds a few counts of this clonotype. The chain employs TRBV12-3 or TRBV12-4 and TRBJ2-7; TRBD1 agrees at 8 bases. The CDR3 totals 13 residues. The J segment lost 5 bases and the V segment lost 6 bases, leaving 6 bases of the junction unmatched. The CDR3 spells CASSDRGRDEQYF. CDR3 in DNA: TGTGCCAGCAGCGACAGGGGACGGGACGAGCAGTACTTC.

There are many counts of this clonotype. The chain uses TRBV12-3 or TRBV12-4 and TRBJ2-1; D is unresolved. Deletions cut 4 bases from V and 4 bases from J, with 2 bases between. The CDR3 extends over 11 amino acids. This CDR3 is CASSSYNEQFF. The CDR3 nucleotides read TGTGCCAGCAGTTCTTACAATGAGCAGTTCTTC.

This clonotype was detected many times. The chain uses TRBV30 and TRBJ1-6, with D perhaps TRBD1 (5 bases). The germline V and J ends were trimmed by 4 bases and 6 bases, with 16 bases remaining between them. The CDR3 has 15 amino acids. CDR1 GTSNPN and CDR2 SVGIG come from the germline V gene (reference sequence). The CDR3 loop reads CAWTNEGQGNSPLHF. The DNA of the CDR3 is TGTGCCTGGACCAACGAGGGGCAGGGTAATTCACCCCTCCACTTT.

The V call is TRBV19, the J call TRBJ2-7; 11 nucleotides align to TRBD2. Unmatched junction bases numbered 1, after V lost 8 bases and J lost 1 base. Looked up from germline, CDR1 is LNHDA and CDR2 is SQIVND (reference sequence). The CDR3 is 13 residues long. CDR3 in amino acids: CASRTSGSYEQYF. The CDR3 nucleotides read TGTGCCAGTCGGACTAGCGGGTCCTACGAGCAGTACTTC. The full variable domain, with the rest looked up from reference TRBV19 and TRBJ2-7, is DGGITQSPKYLFRKEGQNVTLSCEQNLNHDAMYWYRQDPGQGLRLIYYSQIVNDFQKGDIAEGYSVSREKKESFPLTVTSAQKNPTAFYLCASRTSGSYEQYFGPGTRLTVT.

This clonotype has ten or more counts. The V and J genes are TRBV29-1 and TRBJ1-5; 8 nucleotides match TRBD1. This CDR3 is 13 amino acids long. V lost 7 bases and J lost 5; bases outside the gene matches: 7. Germline-derived CDR1 and CDR2 are SQVTM and ANQGSEA. The DNA for the CDR3 is TGCAGCGGGACGACAGGGGTCGATCAGCCCCAGCATTTT. Protein sequence: CSGTTGVDQPQHF.

J is TRBJ1-2 and V is TRBV3-1; D might be TRBD1 (6 bases). V shed 1 base and J shed 8 bases, with 14 bases lying between them. There are 14 residues in the CDR3. CDR1 and CDR2 from the germline V gene are LGHDT and YNNKEL (reference sequence). CDR3: CASSQVGTGTGYTF. As DNA, the CDR3 is TGTGCCAGCAGCCAAGTAGGAACAGGGACGGGCTACACCTTC.

This clonotype was picked up many times. The V gene is TRBV6-5, the J gene TRBJ2-5; TRBD1 aligns across 12 bases. V was pared by 5 bases and J by 7 bases, with 8 bases of the junction left unmatched. The CDR3 has 15 residues. Germline V gene sequence: CDR1 MNHEY, CDR2 SVGAGI. The CDR3 DNA is TGTGCCAGCAGTCCCTCTGGGACAGGGGGCGGGACCCAGTACTTC. Encoded protein: CASSPSGTGGGTQYF.

Only a few counts were recorded for this clonotype. The genes are TRBV12-3 or TRBV12-4 and TRBJ2-7, with a possible D match to TRBD2 (5 bases). Trimming stripped 1 base from V and 6 bases from J, with 13 bases between. The CDR3 is 14 amino acids. The CDR3 DNA sequence: TGTGCCAGCAGTTTAGATCGGGGTATCGGCGAGCAGTACTTC. Residues: CASSLDRGIGEQYF.

This clonotype was seen many times. V gene TRBV7-2 combines with J gene TRBJ2-7; 12 bases align to TRBD1. V dropped 5 bases and J dropped 6; count of bases not matched to a gene: 8. CDR3 length equals 15 residues. The germline gives CDR1 SGHTA, CDR2 FQGNSA. The DNA of the CDR3 is TGTGCCAGCAGCCCCACCGGGACAGGGGGCAGCGAGCAGTACTTC. Translating it yields CASSPTGTGGSEQYF. The full variable domain, completed using reference TRBV7-2 and TRBJ2-7, is GAGVSQSPSNKVTEKGKDVELRCDPISGHTALYWYRQSLGQGLEFLIYFQGNSAPDKSGLPSDRFSAERTGGSVSTLTIQRTQQEDSAVYLCASSPTGTGGSEQYFGPGTRLTVT.

This chain connects TRBV7-9 to TRBJ2-3, with a tentative D call TRBD1 (6 bases). Trimming removed 3 bases from V and 13 bases from J, with 14 bases in between. Germline CDR1 and CDR2: SEHNR and FQNEAQ (reference sequence). The CDR3 loop spans 12 amino acids. The CDR3 loop is CASSLVGTPEYF. The CDR3 coding sequence is TGTGCCAGCAGCTTGGTGGGGACACCGGAGTATTTT. Full variable domain (rest looked up from reference TRBV7-9 and TRBJ2-3): DTGVSQNPRHKITKRGQNVTFRCDPISEHNRLYWYRQTLGQGPEFLTYFQNEAQLEKSRLLSDRFSAERPKGSFSTLEIQRTEQGDSAMYLCASSLVGTPEYFGPGTRLTVL.

The V gene is TRBV29-1, the J gene TRBJ1-2; tentative D call: TRBD1 (6 bases). Between the trimmed V and J ends, which lost 4 bases and 7 bases, there was a span of 19 bases. The CDR3 totals 14 residues. Germline V gene lookup returns CDR1 SQVTM and CDR2 ANQGSEA. CDR3 loop: CSVVLATGSVGYTF. The CDR3 bases are TGCAGCGTTGTCCTTGCCACAGGGTCGGTTGGCTACACCTTC.

This clonotype was seen only a few times. CDR3 sequence (DNA): TGTGCCAGCAGCCGTCCGACAGGGATTACGGAGACCCAGTACTTC. This translates into CASSRPTGITETQYF. The chain recombines TRBV7-2 with TRBJ2-5, with TRBD1 matching over 7 bases. J gave up 5 bases and V 5 bases, and 11 bases lay outside the gene matches. The CDR3 is 15 residues long. Germline V gene lookup returns CDR1 SGHTA and CDR2 FQGNSA.

This clonotype was counted a few times. As DNA, the CDR3 is TGCAGTGCTAGTGGACAGAAGGGTTCGAACACTGAAGCTTTCTTT. Translated, it gives CSASGQKGSNTEAFF. The rearrangement links TRBV20-1 to TRBJ1-1, with a tentative D call TRBD1 (6 bases). Per germline, CDR1 DFQATT and CDR2 SNEGSKA (reference sequence). The CDR3 is 15 amino acids. V was trimmed by 3 bases and J by 1 base, leaving 15 bases between them.

This clonotype was counted between two and nine times. The rearrangement joins TRBV24-1 to TRBJ2-3, with TRBD2 matching over 8 bases. This CDR3 spans 17 amino acids. Unmatched junction bases numbered 6, after V lost 2 bases and J lost 0 bases. Germline lookup yields CDR1 KGHDR and CDR2 SFDVKD. The CDR3 sequence: CATSDSGGGPSTDTQYF. The DNA of the CDR3 is TGTGCCACCAGTGATTCTGGCGGGGGGCCTAGCACAGATACGCAGTATTTT.

The chain recombines TRBV11-1 with TRBJ2-3, with 11 bases identical to TRBD2. CDR3 length equals 15 residues. V shed 5 bases, J shed 4 bases, and the junction held 5 bases outside the gene matches. Germline-derived CDR1 and CDR2 are SGHAT and FQDESV (reference sequence). CDR3 sequence: CASSLISGRADTQYF. Here the CDR3 DNA reads TGTGCCAGCAGCCTAATTAGCGGGAGGGCAGATACGCAGTATTTT.

V is TRBV24-1 and J is TRBJ2-1; D remains ambiguous. V was cut by 4 bases and J by 2 bases, with 11 bases left in between. The CDR3 is 15 residues long. Germline V lookup: CDR1 KGHDR, CDR2 SFDVKD. The chain's CDR3 is CATSDSKRPYNEQFF. The CDR3 DNA sequence: TGTGCCACCAGTGACTCCAAACGGCCCTACAATGAGCAGTTCTTC.

The table lists this clonotype with a few counts. DNA for the CDR3: TGTGCCAGCAGCCCTCTCCTAACCGGGAGCCAAGAGACCCAGTACTTC. It is translated as CASSPLLTGSQETQYF. The V gene is TRBV7-2, the J gene TRBJ2-5, with D tentatively TRBD2 (6 bases). Looked up from germline, CDR1 is SGHTA and CDR2 is FQGNSA. V lost 5 bases to trimming and J lost 1 base, with 17 bases between them. The CDR3 is made up of 16 amino acids.

This clonotype was counted only a few times. The V and J genes are TRBV7-9 and TRBJ2-1; 7 bases match TRBD2. CDR3 length: 16 amino acids. V lost 7 bases, J lost 3 bases, and 12 bases stayed unmatched. The germline V gene encodes CDR1 SEHNR and CDR2 FQNEAQ (reference sequence). CDR3 loop: CASTPAWEGLYNEQFF. The CDR3 DNA is TGTGCCAGCACCCCTGCGTGGGAGGGCCTCTACAATGAGCAGTTCTTC.

This clonotype has just a few counts. This chain links TRBV15 with TRBJ1-2; D is unclear. Trimming stripped 0 bases from V and 4 bases from J, with 12 bases between. This CDR3 region has 15 residues. Germline-derived CDR1 and CDR2 are LNHNV and YYDKDF (reference sequence). CDR3 protein: CATSRDEAGIYGYTF. The DNA of the CDR3 is TGTGCCACCAGCAGAGATGAAGCCGGGATCTATGGCTACACCTTC.